This T cell receptor (beta chain) was retrieved from a study of CD8 T cells in Susac syndrome. RNA was extracted with the RNeasy kit, and a quantity of about 0.45 to 1 ug was reverse transcribed using random hexamers. The CDR3 of TCR beta was amplified by immunoSEQ multiplex PCR across 54 Vbeta and 13 Jbeta. TCRdb re-called the immunoSEQ multiplex PCR reads with MiXCR, one entry per CDR3 protein. The sample shows 90,000 to 150,000 distinct CDR3 sequences, just under 95% of them seen only once. Trimming at V came to 6 bases and at J to 5 bases, leaving 5 bases not matched to a gene. Germline CDR1 SGHTA, CDR2 FQGNSA. The CDR3 consists of 13 residues.

This sequence joins TRBV7-2 and TRBJ2-7; 9 bases map to TRBD2. The sample comprised CD8+ T cells from PBMCs. The receptor was isolated from a human donor in good health. CDR3 nucleotide sequence: TGTGCCAGCAGAGATAGCGGGAGCAACGAGCAGTACTTC. This sequence encodes CASRDSGSNEQYF.